This is a list of T cell receptor beta chains from one sample in a study of blood T cell repertoires in COVID-19. Sequencing was performed with immunoSEQ multiplex PCR; in TCRdb, only in-frame clones are kept and a portion is missing. The table lists approximately 240,000 clones, about nine tenths of them singletons. The specimen sequenced was PBMCs or T cells enriched from blood (not recorded which). Receptors were obtained from a young woman who had recovered from COVID-19. The CDR3 runs from the conserved cysteine through the conserved F or W. A D gene is named only where the DNA matches it firmly. Size values are once, few and many counts, or a class for expanded clones, and some rows have none.

>TRBV5-1|NA|few|TRBJ1-5
CASSLGAIGDWGNQPQHF
TGCGCCAGCAGCTTGGGGGCGATAGGGGACTGGGGCAATCAGCCCCAGCATTTT
>TRBV5-4|TRBD2|NA|TRBJ2-7
CASSLSTSGGYEQYF
TGTGCCAGCAGCTTGAGTACTAGCGGGGGGTACGAGCAGTACTTC
>TRBV2|NA|NA|TRBJ1-3
CASNTGVPSGNTIYF
TGTGCCAGCAATACGGGAGTGCCCTCTGGAAACACCATATATTTT
>TRBV6-5|NA|once|TRBJ2-2
CASSYSSTRELFF
TGTGCCAGCAGTTACTCGAGTACCAGGGAGCTGTTTTTT
>TRBV3-1/TRBV3-2|NA|NA|TRBJ2-5
CASSQSGQETQYF
TGTGCCAGCAGCCAAAGCGGCCAAGAGACCCAGTACTTC
>TRBV20-1|NA|NA|TRBJ2-7
CSASGNEQYF
TGCAGTGCTTCAGGGAACGAGCAGTACTTC
>TRBV24-1|NA|NA|TRBJ1-2
CATSEVNYGYTF
TGTGCCACCAGCGAGGTTAACTATGGCTACACCTTC
>TRBV20-1|NA|NA|TRBJ1-4
CSAPSGEKLFF
TGCAGTGCCCCGTCGGGAGAAAAACTGTTTTTT
>TRBV27|TRBD1|NA|TRBJ1-2
CASSFNLGTGVNYGYTF
TGTGCCAGCAGTTTTAACCTTGGGACAGGGGTAAACTATGGCTACACCTTC
>TRBV4-3|TRBD2|NA|TRBJ2-1
CASSQDLSSGGHNEQFF
TGCGCCAGCAGCCAAGATTTGTCTAGCGGGGGACACAATGAGCAGTTCTTC
>TRBV11-2|NA|NA|TRBJ1-3
CASSFQGVGGNTIYF
TGTGCCAGCAGCTTTCAGGGTGTGGGGGGAAACACCATATATTTT
>TRBV18|TRBD1|NA|TRBJ2-7
CASSLTGGSYEQYF
TGTGCCAGCTCACTGACAGGGGGGTCCTACGAGCAGTACTTC
>TRBV20-1|NA|once|TRBJ1-2
CSASREVNGYTF
TGCAGTGCTAGTAGGGAGGTGAATGGCTACACCTTC
>TRBV2|NA|NA|TRBJ1-2
CASSETPGQNYGYTF
TGTGCCAGCAGTGAAACCCCTGGACAGAACTATGGCTACACCTTC
>TRBV5-4|TRBD1|NA|TRBJ2-7
CASSWGTGGRDEQYF
TGTGCCAGCAGCTGGGGGACAGGGGGGAGGGACGAGCAGTACTTC
>TRBV24-1|NA|NA|TRBJ2-7
CATSQAGTRPYEQYF
TGTGCCACCAGTCAAGCCGGGACACGGCCCTACGAGCAGTACTTC
>TRBV27|TRBD1|NA|TRBJ1-5
CASSLGQEGDQPQHF
TGTGCCAGCAGTTTAGGACAGGAGGGGGATCAGCCCCAGCATTTT
>TRBV11-3|TRBD1|NA|TRBJ1-2
CASSLGGGSGYTF
TGTGCCAGCAGCTTAGGAGGGGGCAGCGGCTACACCTTC
>TRBV5-1|TRBD1|NA|TRBJ2-2
CASSFRQGMNTGELFF
TGCGCCAGCAGCTTTAGACAGGGGATGAACACCGGGGAGCTGTTTTTT
>TRBV11-2|TRBD1|few|TRBJ2-1
CASSTYRGAYNEQFF
TGTGCCAGCAGCACCTACAGGGGGGCCTACAATGAGCAGTTCTTC
>TRBV5-1|TRBD2|NA|TRBJ2-7
CASSRSGRGVYEQYF
TGCGCCAGCAGCCGGAGTGGACGGGGGGTATACGAGCAGTACTTC
>TRBV28|NA|NA|TRBJ1-4
CASRSWGGSNEKLFF
TGTGCCAGCAGATCATGGGGGGGTTCTAATGAAAAACTGTTTTTT
>TRBV11-2|NA|NA|TRBJ2-4
CASSSRGQIKNIQYF
TGTGCCAGCAGCTCCAGAGGCCAGATAAAAAACATTCAGTACTTC
>TRBV5-4|NA|NA|TRBJ1-1
CASSLSAGVMTEAFF
TGTGCCAGCAGCTTGTCCGCAGGGGTTATGACTGAAGCTTTCTTT
>TRBV27|TRBD1|NA|TRBJ1-1
CASRSYRDRERIMNTEAFF
TGTGCCAGCAGATCCTACCGGGACAGGGAAAGGATTATGAACACTGAAGCTTTCTTT
>TRBV11-3|NA|NA|TRBJ1-1
CASSLASVNTEAFF
TGTGCCAGCAGCTTAGCGTCAGTCAACACTGAAGCTTTCTTT
>TRBV11-2|NA|NA|TRBJ1-6
CASSITGQYNSPLHF
TGTGCCAGCAGCATTACAGGCCAATATAATTCACCCCTCCACTTT
>TRBV13|TRBD1|NA|TRBJ1-2
CASSLRDPGGYGYTF
TGTGCCAGCAGCCTCCGGGACCCAGGGGGCTATGGCTACACCTTC
>TRBV15|TRBD2|NA|TRBJ2-7
CATSRGPSGGDEQYF
TGTGCCACCAGCAGAGGCCCAAGCGGGGGGGACGAGCAGTACTTC
>TRBV5-5|TRBD2|once|TRBJ2-3
CASRQQLAGGLHTQYF
TGTGCCAGCAGACAACAACTAGCGGGAGGGCTCCATACGCAGTATTTT
>TRBV11-3|TRBD1|NA|TRBJ1-2
CASRPGGTKGYTF
TGTGCCAGCCGGCCAGGGGGCACGAAGGGCTACACCTTC
>TRBV7-9|TRBD1|NA|TRBJ2-7
CASSPLLRDSHYEQYF
TGTGCCAGCAGCCCCCTTCTCCGGGACAGCCACTACGAGCAGTACTTC
>TRBV3-1/TRBV3-2|TRBD1|NA|TRBJ1-1
CASSLTRGRGVEAFF
TGTGCCAGCAGCCTCACCCGTGGCAGGGGGGTTGAAGCTTTCTTT
>TRBV7-3|NA|NA|TRBJ1-3
CASSLKGPGPGNTIYF
TGTGCCAGCAGCTTAAAGGGGCCAGGTCCTGGAAACACCATATATTTT
>TRBV2|TRBD2|NA|TRBJ2-7
CASSDTSGRTYEQYF
TGTGCCAGCAGTGATACTAGCGGGAGAACCTACGAGCAGTACTTC
>TRBV4-1|TRBD1|NA|TRBJ2-4
CASSQGGQGIIAKNIQYF
TGCGCCAGCAGCCAAGGGGGACAGGGGATAATAGCCAAAAACATTCAGTACTTC
>TRBV5-5|NA|NA|TRBJ1-4
CASSFSMGGEKLFF
TGTGCCAGCAGCTTCTCTATGGGAGGAGAAAAACTGTTTTTT
>TRBV18|TRBD1|NA|TRBJ2-7
CASSPGLGQGVSYEQYF
TGTGCCAGCTCACCCGGCCTGGGACAGGGGGTCTCCTACGAGCAGTACTTC
>TRBV19|NA|NA|TRBJ2-7
CASSPGPSYEQYF
TGTGCCAGTAGTCCGGGTCCGTCCTACGAGCAGTACTTC
>TRBV9|TRBD1|many|TRBJ2-2
CASRPGTGITGELFF
TGTGCCAGCAGGCCGGGGACAGGGATCACCGGGGAGCTGTTTTTT
>TRBV5-5|NA|NA|TRBJ1-1
CASSLTGRNTEAFF
TGTGCCAGCAGCTTGACAGGGAGGAACACTGAAGCTTTCTTT
>TRBV5-6|TRBD1|NA|TRBJ2-7
CASSFGQGTYEQYF
TGTGCCAGCAGCTTCGGACAGGGCACCTACGAGCAGTACTTC
>TRBV9|NA|once|TRBJ1-2
CASSARTDSNYGYTF
TGTGCCAGCAGCGCCCGGACAGACTCTAACTATGGCTACACCTTC
>TRBV2|TRBD1|once|TRBJ1-2
CASSRDREWYGYTF
TGTGCCAGCAGCCGGGACAGGGAGTGGTATGGCTACACCTTC
>TRBV5-1|TRBD1|NA|TRBJ1-1
CASSLDRGTEAFF
TGCGCCAGCAGCTTGGACAGGGGCACTGAAGCTTTCTTT
>TRBV28|NA|NA|TRBJ1-2
CASKGGGPYGYTF
TGTGCCAGCAAGGGGGGGGGTCCTTATGGCTACACCTTC
>TRBV10-3|TRBD2|NA|TRBJ2-2
CAKRREGTGELFF
TGTGCGAAGAGGAGGGAGGGCACCGGGGAGCTGTTTTTT
>TRBV27|TRBD2|NA|TRBJ2-7
CASYGGEGYEQYF
TGTGCCTCCTATGGAGGGGAGGGCTACGAGCAGTACTTC
>TRBV28|NA|once|TRBJ2-2
CASRADWNTGELFF
TGTGCCAGCAGGGCCGACTGGAACACCGGGGAGCTGTTTTTT
>TRBV7-2|NA|few|TRBJ1-1
CASSLSTGMNTEAFF
TGTGCCAGCAGCTTAAGTACAGGGATGAACACTGAAGCTTTCTTT
>TRBV11-3|NA|NA|TRBJ1-4
CASSLDSGQGKLFF
TGTGCCAGCAGCTTAGACAGCGGCCAAGGAAAACTGTTTTTT
>TRBV28|TRBD1|once|TRBJ1-2
CASSSTGASLYGYTF
TGTGCCAGCAGTTCGACAGGGGCCTCACTCTATGGCTACACCTTC
>TRBV19|NA|NA|TRBJ1-6
CASSIADNSPLHF
TGTGCCAGTAGTATTGCAGATAATTCACCCCTCCACTTT
>TRBV5-1|NA|NA|TRBJ1-1
CASSLLSSRDTEAFF
TGCGCCAGCAGCTTGCTCAGCAGCAGGGACACTGAAGCTTTCTTT
>TRBV5-1|TRBD1|NA|TRBJ1-6
CASSQLPVQGDSPLHF
TGCGCCAGCAGCCAGCTCCCGGTTCAGGGGGATTCACCCCTCCACTTT
>TRBV28|TRBD1|NA|TRBJ1-2
CASRTGTNYGYTF
TGTGCCAGCAGGACAGGGACCAACTATGGCTACACCTTC